A single sample is the source of the 24 T cell receptor beta chains below, sequenced in a study of cytomegalovirus exposure and HLA in healthy donors. The study ran its PCR with 60 Vbeta and 13 Jbeta primers. Assay used: immunoSEQ multiplex PCR; TCRdb lists only in-frame clones, some missing. Among fewer than 250,000 clones listed, roughly 80% were seen once. The sample was PBMCs. These receptors originate from a man younger than 40 in good health and CMV-seronegative.

The chain is built from TRBV5-1 and TRBJ2-5, with D perhaps TRBD2 (7 bases). The ends were cut back, 0 bases at V and 4 bases at J, with 16 bases in the middle. Germline V CDR1 and CDR2: SGHRS, YFSETQ. The CDR3 covers 16 residues. The DNA for the CDR3 is TGCGCCAGCAGCTTGGCCGGGGGGCCGGGAGGAGAGACCCAGTACTTC. It is translated as CASSLAGGPGGETQYF.

The CDR3 region has the DNA TGTGCCAGCAGCTTAGAAGACAGGGTCTACGAGCAGTACTTC. This sequence encodes CASSLEDRVYEQYF. The chain carries TRBV7-9 and TRBJ2-7; TRBD1 aligns across 7 bases. The CDR3 has 14 amino acids. Per the germline V gene, CDR1 is SEHNR and CDR2 is FQNEAQ (reference sequence). J was trimmed by 3 bases and V by 1 base; bases with no gene match: 3.

V and J are TRBV7-2 and TRBJ2-3, with D possibly TRBD2 on 6 matching bases. V lost 5 bases to trimming and J lost 5 bases, with 17 bases between them. This CDR3 is 15 amino acids long. Germline CDR1 is SGHTA and CDR2 is FQGNSA. CDR3 bases: TGTGCCAGCAGCACCCGCACTAGCAATCAAGATACGCAGTATTTT. It specifies CASSTRTSNQDTQYF.

The chain is built from TRBV5-1 and TRBJ1-4, with a weak D call TRBD1 (6 bases). The ends were cut back, 4 bases at V and 0 bases at J, with 13 bases in the middle. Germline V gives CDR1 SGHRS, CDR2 YFSETQ. The length of the CDR3 is 16 residues. The CDR3 nucleotides read TGCGCCAGCAGCCGGGGGGGGCTTGCAACTAATGAAAAACTGTTTTTT. Its translation: CASSRGGLATNEKLFF. Complete variable domain (other parts from reference TRBV5-1 and TRBJ1-4): KAGVTQTPRYLIKTRGQQVTLSCSPISGHRSVSWYQQTPGQGLQFLFEYFSETQRNKGNFPGRFSGRQFSNSRSEMNVSTLELGDSALYLCASSRGGLATNEKLFFGSGTQLSVL.

The J gene is TRBJ1-1, the V gene TRBV11-2, with 8 positions matching TRBD1. Per germline, CDR1 SGHAT and CDR2 FQNNGV. The CDR3 contains 15 residues. J was trimmed by 3 bases and V by 5 bases; bases with no gene match: 8. The CDR3 DNA follows: TGTGCCAGCAGCAAGACAGGGGTGGTCGACACTGAAGCTTTCTTT. It codes for CASSKTGVVDTEAFF.

The chain recombines TRBV5-1 with TRBJ2-7; 8 nucleotides line up with TRBD1. CDR1 SGHRS and CDR2 YFSETQ come from the germline V gene. V trimming: 0 bases; J trimming: 1 base; junction bases outside the gene matches: 9. CDR3 length: 17 residues. The CDR3 sequence is CASSLAITGGMSYEQYF. As DNA, the CDR3 is TGCGCCAGCAGCTTGGCGATAACAGGGGGTATGTCCTACGAGCAGTACTTC.

The chain carries TRBV29-1 and TRBJ2-3; D is perhaps TRBD1 (5 bases). Per germline, CDR1 SQVTM and CDR2 ANQGSEA. The CDR3 covers 13 residues. V gave up 4 bases and J gave up 3 bases, with 11 bases separating them. The DNA for the CDR3 is TGCAGCGTTGCCCCGGCAGGGACAGATACGCAGTATTTT. The encoded protein is CSVAPAGTDTQYF.

The chain recombines TRBV5-1 with TRBJ2-1; maybe TRBD2 (6 bases). Germline V gene data show CDR1 as SGHRS and CDR2 as YFSETQ. The CDR3 covers 16 residues. V gave up 2 bases and J gave up 0 bases, with 12 bases separating them. For the CDR3, the DNA is TGCGCCAGCAGCTTCTGGGCGGGAAGCTCCTACAATGAGCAGTTCTTC. Protein sequence: CASSFWAGSSYNEQFF.

This chain joins TRBV15 and TRBJ2-4, with unresolved D. Deletions cut 4 bases from V and 0 bases from J, with 13 bases between. Germline V gene lookup returns CDR1 LNHNV and CDR2 YYDKDF (reference sequence). The CDR3 consists of 16 residues. For the CDR3, the DNA is TGTGCCACCAGCACCCCCAGCGCCCTAGCCAAAAACATTCAGTACTTC. It is translated as CATSTPSALAKNIQYF.

J is TRBJ2-2 and V is TRBV5-1, with D unresolved. The CDR3 consists of 14 residues. Germline V CDR1 and CDR2: SGHRS, YFSETQ. V was pared by 6 bases and J by 0 bases, with 9 bases between. This chain's CDR3 is CASMYGSNTGELFF. The CDR3 coding sequence is TGCGCCAGCATGTACGGGTCGAACACCGGGGAGCTGTTTTTT.

The CDR3 region has the DNA TGCGCCAGCAGTCGCCGGGGGAACACTGAAGCTTTCTTT. Encoded protein: CASSRRGNTEAFF. The genes are TRBV4-3 and TRBJ1-1; unclear D gene. The CDR3 is made up of 13 amino acids. Germline-derived CDR1 and CDR2 are LGHNA and YSLEER. Trimming left V 6 bases short and J 1 base short, with 9 bases between.

The V call is TRBV4-1, the J call TRBJ1-6; TRBD1 agrees at 7 bases. J was trimmed by 9 bases and V by 1 base; bases with no gene match: 12. CDR1 is MGHRA and CDR2 is YSYEKL in the germline V gene. The CDR3 consists of 17 residues. The CDR3 region is CASSQGPDRANSSPLHF. The CDR3 DNA reads as TGCGCCAGCAGCCAAGGACCAGACAGGGCAAACAGTTCACCCCTCCACTTT.

The rearrangement joins TRBV4-1 to TRBJ2-7; 7 bases line up with TRBD1. Per the germline V gene, CDR1 is MGHRA and CDR2 is YSYEKL. J was trimmed by 7 bases and V by 0 bases; bases with no gene match: 9. There are 15 residues in the CDR3. The CDR3, as DNA: TGCGCCAGCAGCCAAGATAGGGACAGCCTCCGTGAGCAGTACTTC. Translated, it gives CASSQDRDSLREQYF.

This clone was counted a few times. CDR3 amino acids: CATPPGTGTRGIGPEAFF. The CDR3 DNA reads TGTGCCACCCCCCCCGGGACAGGGACGAGGGGCATTGGGCCTGAAGCTTTCTTT. The rearrangement links TRBV7-9 to TRBJ1-1; 9 bases map to TRBD1. Germline V gene lookup returns CDR1 SEHNR and CDR2 FQNEAQ (reference sequence). The CDR3 sequence is 18 residues long. The V and J ends lost 10 bases and 6 bases, in that order; junction bases with no gene match: 24. The complete variable domain, with remaining parts taken from reference TRBV7-9 and TRBJ1-1, reads DTGVSQNPRHKITKRGQNVTFRCDPISEHNRLYWYRQTLGQGPEFLTYFQNEAQLEKSRLLSDRFSAERPKGSFSTLEIQRTEQGDSAMYLCATPPGTGTRGIGPEAFFGQGTRLTVV.

As to this clone: Distinct nucleotide sequences in the sample also encode this CDR3. V usage is TRBV14 and J usage is TRBJ2-7; D is possibly TRBD1 (6 bases). The CDR3 totals 13 residues. Trimming pared 1 base from V and 3 bases from J, leaving 7 bases between. Germline assignment: CDR1 SGHDN and CDR2 FVKESK. The CDR3 bases are TGTGCCAGCAGCCAAGTCAGGGGCTACGAGCAGTACTTC. The encoded protein is CASSQVRGYEQYF.

The chain employs TRBV7-2 and TRBJ2-3; 9 positions agree with TRBD2. Germline V lookup: CDR1 SGHTA, CDR2 FQGNSA. J gave up 5 bases and V 5 bases, and 5 bases lay outside the gene matches. This CDR3 comprises 14 residues. The CDR3 sequence is CASSVSGGGDTQYF. CDR3 nucleotides: TGTGCCAGCAGCGTTAGCGGGGGAGGAGATACGCAGTATTTT.

The chain combines TRBV4-3 with TRBJ2-1; 11 bases line up with TRBD1. J gave up 7 bases and V 0 bases, and 8 bases lay outside the gene matches. CDR1 LGHNA and CDR2 YSLEER come from the germline V gene. The CDR3 runs 17 residues. CDR3 bases: TGCGCCAGCAGCCAAGATGGTGGACAGGGGGCGCGAAATGAGCAGTTCTTC. It yields the protein CASSQDGGQGARNEQFF.

J is TRBJ2-7 and V is TRBV19, with D perhaps TRBD2 (5 bases). CDR1 LNHDA and CDR2 SQIVND come from the germline V gene (reference sequence). Trimming cost V 3 bases and J 3 bases, with 12 bases left between them. The CDR3 is 14 amino acids. CDR3 DNA: TGTGCCAGTAGTATTGCTGAGGGTAGCTACGAGCAGTACTTC. Translated: CASSIAEGSYEQYF.

The V and J genes are TRBV28 and TRBJ1-2, with 8 bases lining up with TRBD1. Germline trimming cut 3 bases from V and 4 bases from J; bases unmatched to any gene: 7. Germline CDR1 reads MDHEN; CDR2 reads SYDVKM. The CDR3 spans 15 residues. CDR3 protein: CASSLRFGQGYGYTF. The CDR3 DNA is TGTGCCAGCAGTTTGAGGTTTGGACAGGGCTATGGCTACACCTTC.

There are a few counts of this clone. V usage is TRBV11-2 and J usage is TRBJ1-1; TRBD1 is a possible D gene (5 bases). Trimming took 1 base from V and 7 from J, leaving 13 bases between them. This CDR3 has 14 residues. The germline V gene has CDR1 SGHAT and CDR2 FQNNGV. CDR3 amino acids: CASSLGQGYGEAFF. The CDR3 coding sequence is TGTGCCAGCAGCTTAGGGCAGGGTTATGGTGAAGCTTTCTTT.

The CDR3 protein is CSVAQEEYSPLHF. In DNA, the CDR3 is TGCAGCGTTGCCCAGGAAGAATATTCACCCCTCCACTTT. The chain couples TRBV29-1 to TRBJ1-6; D remains ambiguous. The CDR3 runs 13 residues. V dropped 4 bases and J dropped 8 bases, with 12 bases sitting between them. Per germline, CDR1 SQVTM and CDR2 ANQGSEA.

This chain joins TRBV9 and TRBJ2-3; no firm D call. Between the trimmed V and J ends, which lost 3 bases and 2 bases, there was a span of 13 bases. The V gene's germline CDR1 is SGDLS and CDR2 YYNGEE. This CDR3 is 15 amino acids long. The CDR3 here is CASSEAGDDTDTQYF. CDR3 sequence (DNA): TGTGCCAGCAGCGAAGCAGGCGACGACACAGATACGCAGTATTTT.

The chain joins TRBV2 to TRBJ1-5; possibly TRBD1 for D (5 bases). Per germline, CDR1 SNHLY and CDR2 FYNNEI. There are 15 residues in the CDR3. The V and J ends lost 6 bases and 1 base respectively, with 13 bases between them. This chain's CDR3 is CASRPGVYSNQPQHF. The CDR3 nucleotides are TGTGCCAGCAGACCGGGGGTTTACAGCAATCAGCCCCAGCATTTT.

The chain is built from TRBV5-6 and TRBJ1-5; D gene uncertain. The CDR3 has 12 amino acids. The V gene's germline CDR1 is SGHDT and CDR2 YYEEEE. Trimming removed 5 bases from V and 8 bases from J, with 11 bases in between. The CDR3 DNA reads TGTGCCAGCAGTCTAAACGGGAAGCCCCAGCATTTT. Translating gives CASSLNGKPQHF.